These 2 T cell receptor beta chains were all obtained from the same sample, sequenced in a study of HIV-infected patients and healthy controls. The repertoire came from unfractionated whole blood and reflected all unsorted peripheral T cells. Alpha and beta constant-region primers primed reverse transcription of around 0.5 ug RNA. Each of the alpha and beta chains got its own library through chain-specific third strand synthesis with indices. TCRdb itself ran the 5' RACE reads through MiXCR, one entry per CDR3 protein. The table includes 17,000 or so distinct CDR3 sequences, approximately 5.8% detected once. The source material was blood. All receptors derive from an adult in good health.

In its sample, this clonotype is medium-sized. The V call is TRBV15, the J call TRBJ1-1, with D possibly matching TRBD1 (6 bases). Per germline, CDR1 LNHNV and CDR2 YYDKDF (reference sequence). The CDR3 contains 16 residues. Trimming shortened V by 5 bases and J by 0 bases, and 16 bases separated the two germline ends. In nucleotides, the CDR3 is TGTGCCACCAGCCTAGACAGGTGGGGATTGAACACTGAAGCTTTCTTT. It yields the protein CATSLDRWGLNTEAFF. Full variable domain (remainder filled in from reference TRBV15 and TRBJ1-1): DAMVIQNPRYQVTQFGKPVTLSCSQTLNHNVMYWYQQKSSQAPKLLFHYYDKDFNNEADTPDNFQSRRPNTSFCFLDIRSPGLGDTAMYLCATSLDRWGLNTEAFFGQGTRLTVV.

The sample holds many counts of this clonotype. This chain uses TRBV9 with TRBJ2-3; D is unclear. CDR1 SGDLS and CDR2 YYNGEE come from the germline V gene. The V end was cut by 0 bases, the J end by 2 bases, with 7 bases between. The CDR3 loop spans 14 amino acids. The CDR3 DNA reads TGTGCCAGCAGCGTAGCTACCTCCACAGATACGCAGTATTTT. Residues: CASSVATSTDTQYF.